This TCR beta chain originates from a study of T cell changes during pregnancy in multiple sclerosis. Deletions cut 1 base from V and 1 base from J, with 7 bases between. The CDR3 runs to 15 residues. In germline, CDR1 is SGHNT, CDR2 YENEEA. Here immunoSEQ multiplex PCR was the method, and the copy in TCRdb shows in-frame clones only, minus some. The top ten hold over 1% of the sample, which has 45,000 to 60,000 clones, 75% to 95% seen once. The chain recombines TRBV11-3 with TRBJ2-2; maybe TRBD1 (5 bases). The receptor comes from a female donor in good health, enrolled as a control in a pregnancy study. The starting material was peripheral blood, obtained after pregnancy. The CDR3 reads CASSLGQGNTGELFF. The CDR3 bases are TGTGCCAGCAGCTTAGGGCAGGGGAACACCGGGGAGCTGTTTTTT.